This TCR beta chain appears in the sequencing data of a study of blood T cell repertoires in COVID-19. At the level of the study: The United States, Italy and Spain were the sources of the acute and convalescent COVID-19 samples. Sources were T cells, B-cell-depleted T cells, or PBMCs; the material itself was cDNA or gDNA.

As handled by the study authors: Scientists estimated how many nucleated cells there were by amplifying reference gene primers. Clones were read by immunoSEQ multiplex PCR, and TCRdb kept only the in-frame ones, dropping some. That table is the source of V, J and clone size, and D and trimming were worked out from the DNA. The sample has 250,000 to 350,000 clones, 87% seen once; the top ten hold 2% to 3%. This TCR was sampled from a man aged 18 to 29 with active or convalescent COVID-19. The specimen was peripheral blood.

The CDR3 spells CSVETGSTQYF. The CDR3 DNA reads TGCAGCGTTGAAACAGGGTCTACGCAGTATTTT. This chain uses TRBV29-1 with TRBJ2-3, with a tentative D call TRBD1 (6 bases). CDR1 and CDR2 from the germline V gene are SQVTM and ANQGSEA. Trimming took off 2 bases at V and 8 bases at J, with 8 bases between the two ends. CDR3 size: 11 residues.